Shown below are 27 T cell receptor beta chains from a single sample sequenced in a study of T-cell reconstitution after alpha-beta-depleted transplantation in children. Unique molecular identifiers were incorporated during preparation of the TCRbeta library. TCRdb redid the calling of the PCR reads with MiXCR, one entry per CDR3 protein. The top ten clones hold 15% to 20% of a sample with about 150,000 distinct CDR3 sequences, roughly 8.8% of them seen once. This material consisted of PBMCs, mostly from graft donor cells, taken 180 days after TCRalphabeta/CD19-depleted stem cell transplant. These receptors were collected from a female patient aged 2 to 10 who had a stem cell transplant for congenital amegakaryocytic thrombocytopenia, so the T cells may come from the graft donor.

This clonotype was detected many times. A much larger clone differs by one base, so this may be a read error. The chain joins TRBV11-2 to TRBJ2-5; no definite D call. This CDR3 region has 11 residues. Germline-derived CDR1 and CDR2 are SGHAT and FQNNGV. Trimming shortened V by 3 bases and J by 3 bases, and 2 bases separated the two germline ends. As DNA, the CDR3 is TGTGCCAGCAGCTTTAAAGAGACCCAGTACTTC. It translates to CASSFKETQYF.

This clonotype was counted many times. The chain has TRBV24-1 and TRBJ2-7; D unresolved. V was pared by 3 bases and J by 2 bases, with 1 base between. This CDR3 region has 11 residues. Germline V lookup: CDR1 KGHDR, CDR2 SFDVKD. CDR3 DNA: TGTGCCACCAGTGATGCCTACGAGCAGTACTTC. It specifies CATSDAYEQYF.

At least ten counts were recorded for this clonotype. The J gene is TRBJ1-6, the V gene TRBV20-1; D is ambiguous. Germline assignment: CDR1 DFQATT and CDR2 SNEGSKA (reference sequence). This CDR3 has 12 amino acids. Deletions cut 6 bases from V and 10 bases from J, with 13 bases between. As DNA, the CDR3 is TGCAGTGCCCGCGAGGCGGAATCACCCCTCCACTTT. Its protein is CSAREAESPLHF.

This sequence joins TRBV29-1 and TRBJ2-5; possibly TRBD2 for D (6 bases). The germline CDR1 and CDR2 sequences are SQVTM and ANQGSEA. The ends were cut back, 6 bases at V and 2 bases at J, with 10 bases in the middle. CDR3 length: 12 residues. CDR3 DNA: TGCAGCGTCCTGACTAGACAAGAGACCCAGTACTTC. This codes for CSVLTRQETQYF.

The sample holds many counts of this clonotype. The chain joins TRBV20-1 to TRBJ2-1, with D unresolved. This CDR3 comprises 11 residues. The V end lost 3 bases, the J end lost 4 bases, and 4 bases lay between the germline ends. Looked up from germline, CDR1 is DFQATT and CDR2 is SNEGSKA (reference sequence). CDR3 in amino acids: CSASEYNEQFF. Written as DNA, the CDR3 is TGCAGTGCTAGCGAATACAATGAGCAGTTCTTC.

This clonotype was detected many times. The chain recombines TRBV15 with TRBJ2-4; D unresolved. The CDR3 has 12 residues. Germline CDR1 is LNHNV and CDR2 is YYDKDF (reference sequence). Between the trimmed V and J ends, which lost 8 bases and 2 bases, there was a span of 7 bases. CDR3 bases: TGTGCCACCGGGCACTCCAAAAACATTCAGTACTTC. This codes for CATGHSKNIQYF.

This clonotype has at least ten counts. V gene TRBV15 combines with J gene TRBJ2-3; D possibly matches TRBD1 or TRBD2 (5 bases each). CDR1 LNHNV and CDR2 YYDKDF come from the germline V gene (reference sequence). CDR3 length: 18 amino acids. V shed 0 bases and J shed 4 bases, with 20 bases lying between them. CDR3: CATSRDLGASSSSDTQYF. In DNA, the CDR3 is TGTGCCACCAGCAGAGATCTTGGGGCTAGCTCCAGCTCAGATACGCAGTATTTT.

The V call is TRBV12-3 or TRBV12-4, the J call TRBJ1-1; TRBD1 might be the D (5 bases). V shed 4 bases and J shed 8 bases, with 14 bases lying between them. This CDR3 spans 13 amino acids. Here the CDR3 DNA reads TGTGCCAGCAGTTCGAGACAGTTTACAGAAGCTTTCTTT. Translation: CASSSRQFTEAFF.

The V call is TRBV7-9, the J call TRBJ1-1, with D hard to call. The CDR3 has 16 amino acids. Germline-derived CDR1 and CDR2 are SEHNR and FQNEAQ (reference sequence). Trimming cost V 6 bases and J 0 bases, with 17 bases left between them. The CDR3 bases are TGTGCCAGCAGTTCCGGTGGCAAGACCATGAACACTGAAGCTTTCTTT. Amino acid sequence: CASSSGGKTMNTEAFF.

This clonotype was detected many times. The genes are TRBV20-1 and TRBJ2-2; 9 nucleotides line up with TRBD2. This CDR3 comprises 18 residues. The V gene's germline CDR1 is DFQATT and CDR2 SNEGSKA (reference sequence). Trimming at V came to 6 bases and at J to 2 bases, leaving 16 bases not matched to a gene. DNA for the CDR3: TGCAGTGCCAGTGCCCTAGCGGGACCAATTACTAACACCGGGGAGCTGTTTTTT. This sequence encodes CSASALAGPITNTGELFF.

The chain is built from TRBV2 and TRBJ2-5, with D perhaps being TRBD1 or TRBD2 (5 bases each). Germline loops: CDR1 SNHLY, CDR2 FYNNEI. Trimming left V 8 bases short and J 5 bases short, with 12 bases between. The CDR3 covers 12 residues. The chain's CDR3 is CASREEGETQYF. Here the CDR3 DNA reads TGTGCCAGCCGAGAAGAGGGGGAGACCCAGTACTTC.

This clonotype has at least ten counts. J is TRBJ2-3 and V is TRBV20-1; possibly TRBD1 for D (6 bases). Deletions cut 3 bases from V and 2 bases from J, with 12 bases between. The CDR3 runs to 14 residues. The germline V gene encodes CDR1 DFQATT and CDR2 SNEGSKA (reference sequence). This CDR3 reads CSARNRGTTDTQYF. The CDR3, as DNA: TGCAGTGCTAGGAATAGGGGGACCACAGATACGCAGTATTTT.

This clonotype was counted at least ten times. The chain is built from TRBV29-1 and TRBJ1-1, with no clear D. The germline V gene has CDR1 SQVTM and CDR2 ANQGSEA. The CDR3 contains 18 residues. V dropped 2 bases and J dropped 0 bases, with 22 bases sitting between them. CDR3 sequence: CSVESPWHTLPMNTEAFF. For the CDR3, the DNA is TGCAGCGTTGAATCGCCGTGGCACACTTTACCGATGAACACTGAAGCTTTCTTT.

This clonotype has ten or more counts. V is TRBV27 and J is TRBJ2-1; D gene unclear. Germline loops: CDR1 MNHEY, CDR2 SMNVEV (reference sequence). V lost 3 bases and J 7 bases, leaving 16 bases between the germline ends. The CDR3 consists of 15 residues. CDR3 in DNA: TGTGCCAGCAGTTTTTTCGCTTTTGGAAGAAATGAGCAGTTCTTC. It yields the protein CASSFFAFGRNEQFF.

This clonotype was recorded many times. The rearrangement joins TRBV5-1 to TRBJ2-1; 9 positions match TRBD2. This CDR3 is 15 amino acids long. Germline V CDR1 and CDR2: SGHRS, YFSETQ. The J segment lost 9 bases and the V segment lost 4 bases, leaving 11 bases of the junction unmatched. The CDR3 reads CASSTDGTSRIEQFF. The CDR3 DNA is TGCGCCAGCAGCACCGACGGGACTAGCCGAATTGAGCAGTTCTTC.

This clonotype was seen only a few times. The gene calls are TRBV7-6 and TRBJ2-7; unclear D gene. The CDR3 is made up of 15 amino acids. Germline CDR1 and CDR2: SGHVS and FNYEAQ. Trimming removed 2 bases from V and 2 bases from J, with 13 bases in between. CDR3 region: CASSLKISEAYEQYF. The CDR3 DNA follows: TGTGCCAGCAGCTTAAAGATAAGCGAGGCCTACGAGCAGTACTTC.

V is TRBV5-6 and J is TRBJ1-1, with 8 bases that match TRBD1. Germline CDR1 is SGHDT and CDR2 is YYEEEE. The CDR3 consists of 16 residues. With 5 bases clipped from V and 0 bases from J, the junction kept 9 bases outside the gene matches. In DNA form, the CDR3 reads TGTGCCAGCAGATATGGACAGGGACTTTTGAACACTGAAGCTTTCTTT. Its translation: CASRYGQGLLNTEAFF. The full variable domain, rest sourced from reference TRBV5-6 and TRBJ1-1, is DAGVTQSPTHLIKTRGQQVTLRCSPKSGHDTVSWYQQALGQGPQFIFQYYEEEERQRGNFPDRFSGHQFPNYSSELNVNALLLGDSALYLCASRYGQGLLNTEAFFGQGTRLTVV.

Ten or more counts support this clonotype. This chain joins TRBV12-3 or TRBV12-4 and TRBJ1-4, with a tentative D call TRBD1 (5 bases). V was shortened by 5 bases and J by 4 bases, with 11 bases between the two germline ends. CDR3 length: 14 amino acids. DNA for the CDR3: TGTGCCAGCAGTCTGACAGCATTTAATGAAAAACTGTTTTTT. This codes for CASSLTAFNEKLFF.

This clonotype was picked up many times. CDR3 sequence (DNA): TGTGCCAGCTCATCCGACACGTCTCGGAACACCATATATTTT. It codes for CASSSDTSRNTIYF. The V and J genes are TRBV18 and TRBJ1-3; no clear D gene. The CDR3 spans 14 residues. Germline-derived CDR1 and CDR2 are KGHSH and LQKENI. The V end was cut by 5 bases, the J end by 7 bases, with 15 bases between.

With respect to this clonotype: A much larger clone lies one base from this, so it may be a read error. V usage is TRBV6-1 and J usage is TRBJ1-1; 8 bases align to TRBD1. Germline loops: CDR1 MNHNS, CDR2 SASEGT. This CDR3 contains 13 residues. CDR3: CSSSGQGWTEAFF. The CDR3 DNA follows: TGTTCCAGCAGTGGACAGGGCTGGACTGAAGCTTTCTTT.

This clonotype was seen at least ten times. The chain recombines TRBV20-1 with TRBJ2-1; D is perhaps TRBD1 or TRBD2 (7 bases each). This CDR3 has 13 residues. V shed 6 bases and J shed 9 bases, with 18 bases lying between them. Germline CDR1 is DFQATT and CDR2 is SNEGSKA (reference sequence). The CDR3 DNA sequence: TGCAGTGCCGCCCTCGACAGGGAGGGTGAGCAGTTCTTC. Translating it yields CSAALDREGEQFF.

The chain has TRBV7-9 and TRBJ2-7; D is possibly TRBD2 (5 bases). This CDR3 has 14 amino acids. Trimming took off 5 bases at V and 2 bases at J, with 13 bases between the two ends. From germline, CDR1 is SEHNR and CDR2 FQNEAQ (reference sequence). The CDR3 reads CASSVGVLPYEQYF. The CDR3 nucleotides are TGTGCCAGCAGCGTCGGGGTCCTCCCCTACGAGCAGTACTTC.

The chain combines TRBV20-1 with TRBJ2-3; 9 bases map to TRBD2. The CDR3 consists of 17 residues. Germline CDR1 reads DFQATT; CDR2 reads SNEGSKA (reference sequence). The ends lost 0 bases at V and 7 bases at J; junction bases unmatched: 14. The CDR3 spells CSARDSSREGLVNTQYF. Here the CDR3 DNA reads TGCAGTGCTAGAGATAGTTCGCGGGAGGGCCTAGTTAATACGCAGTATTTT.

This clonotype was seen a handful of times. Here the CDR3 DNA reads TGTGCCTGGAGGTCAGTGGATACGCAGTATTTT. Translation gives CAWRSVDTQYF. The chain has TRBV30 and TRBJ2-3; the D is unclear. This CDR3 has 11 amino acids. Germline V gene sequence: CDR1 GTSNPN, CDR2 SVGIG (reference sequence). Trimming shortened V by 3 bases and J by 6 bases, and 7 bases separated the two germline ends. The whole variable domain, remainder taken from reference TRBV30 and TRBJ2-3, is SQTIHQWPATLVQPVGSPLSLECTVEGTSNPNLYWYRQAAGRGLQLLFYSVGIGQISSEVPQNLSASRPQDRQFILSSKKLLLSDSGFYLCAWRSVDTQYFGPGTRLTVL.

This clonotype was counted at least ten times. With a much larger clone just one base away, this may be a read error. The V and J genes are TRBV20-1 and TRBJ1-1; 8 bases agree with TRBD1. The germline CDR1 and CDR2 sequences are DFQATT and SNEGSKA (reference sequence). This CDR3 is 13 amino acids long. Trimming cost V 6 bases and J 3 bases; bases outside gene matches: 6. In DNA form, the CDR3 reads TGCAGTGCCAATCAGGGGGCACACACTGAAGCTTTCTTT. This sequence encodes CSANQGAHTEAFF.

This clonotype has only a few counts. The rearrangement joins TRBV12-3 or TRBV12-4 to TRBJ1-2; D gene unclear. V shed 7 bases and J shed 1 base, with 13 bases lying between them. CDR3 length: 14 amino acids. The chain's CDR3 is CASTQRAGNYGYTF. CDR3 bases: TGTGCCAGCACCCAGCGGGCAGGTAACTATGGCTACACCTTC.

The chain uses TRBV5-1 and TRBJ2-3; 7 bases fit TRBD1. Germline lookup yields CDR1 SGHRS and CDR2 YFSETQ. V lost 7 bases and J lost 5; bases outside the gene matches: 7. This CDR3 is built from 13 residues. The DNA of the CDR3 is TGCGCCAGCCATCAGGGGGACGGAGATACGCAGTATTTT. This gives the protein CASHQGDGDTQYF.